This T cell receptor (beta chain) comes out of a study of blood T cell repertoires in COVID-19. Looking at the study overall: Researchers got acute and convalescent COVID-19 samples from the United States, Italy and Spain. From T cells, B-cell-depleted T cells, or PBMCs came the material, which was cDNA or gDNA.

As handled by the study authors: The assay estimated nucleated cells by amplifying reference gene primers. Sequenced by immunoSEQ multiplex PCR; TCRdb stores in-frame clones only, minus some. D and trimming were read from the DNA, whereas the V and J calls and clone size are those reported in that table. The table lists roughly 78,000 clones, 86% of them singletons. This CDR3 spans 14 amino acids. Trimming removed 2 bases at V and 2 bases at J, with 7 bases between. The V gene's germline CDR1 is LGHNA and CDR2 YNFKEQ. The rearrangement uses TRBV4-2 and TRBJ1-3, with D tentatively TRBD1 (6 bases). The sequenced material came from peripheral blood. This sequence was found in a woman aged 60-75 years with acute or convalescent COVID-19. Here the CDR3 reads CASSQWDTGNTIYF. The CDR3 coding sequence is TGTGCCAGCAGCCAATGGGACACTGGAAACACCATATATTTT.